These 7 T cell receptor beta chains share one sample of origin, sequenced in a study of blood T cells in healthy people across ages. The use of a sample-barcoded 5' primer and a J-beta primer mix characterized a second PCR of roughly 6 to 11 cycles. TCRdb called the 5' RACE reads again in MiXCR, with one record for every CDR3 protein. The sample lists 630,000 or so distinct CDR3 sequences; 25% to 35% were seen once. Sequenced input: blood. The receptors originated from a woman older than 75 in good health.

This clonotype has at least ten counts. The rearrangement uses TRBV20-1 and TRBJ2-4, with D possibly being TRBD1 (5 bases). CDR1 is DFQATT and CDR2 is SNEGSKA in the germline V gene (reference sequence). The CDR3 contains 15 residues. V was cut by 1 base and J by 6 bases, with 16 bases left in between. CDR3 in amino acids: CSARGSGGQGNIQYF. CDR3 DNA sequence: TGCAGTGCTAGAGGCTCTGGTGGGCAGGGAAACATTCAGTACTTC.

In this sample, this clonotype turned up many times. The V call is TRBV6-2 or TRBV6-3, the J call TRBJ1-6, with D perhaps matching TRBD1 (5 bases). Trimming shortened V by 7 bases and J by 0 bases, and 19 bases separated the two germline ends. This CDR3 has 18 amino acids. CDR1 and CDR2 from the germline V gene are MNHEY and SVGEGT. Here the CDR3 DNA reads TGTGCCAGCACCCCGTCGGGGACCAAGAGCTCCTATAATTCACCCCTCCACTTT. Translating it yields CASTPSGTKSSYNSPLHF.

V gene TRBV20-1 combines with J gene TRBJ2-7, with 8 bases that match TRBD1. The CDR3 covers 15 residues. V lost 3 bases and J lost 7; bases outside the gene matches: 14. The germline V gene encodes CDR1 DFQATT and CDR2 SNEGSKA (reference sequence). CDR3 protein: CSASVRQGRTGEQYF. CDR3 sequence (DNA): TGCAGTGCTAGTGTCCGACAGGGGAGGACTGGAGAGCAGTACTTC.

The chain combines TRBV18 with TRBJ1-5; TRBD1 is a possible D gene (6 bases). In germline, CDR1 is KGHSH, CDR2 LQKENI. This CDR3 region has 14 residues. V was cut by 6 bases and J by 5 bases, with 14 bases left in between. The CDR3 sequence is CASSPDSGDQPQHF. The CDR3 nucleotides read TGTGCCAGCTCTCCGGACAGCGGCGATCAGCCCCAGCATTTT.

This clonotype has ten or more counts. The rearrangement joins TRBV20-1 to TRBJ2-1; 11 nucleotides agree with TRBD2. CDR3 length equals 20 residues. Germline loops: CDR1 DFQATT, CDR2 SNEGSKA (reference sequence). Trimming took 1 base from V and 2 from J; bases not matched to a gene: 16. CDR3: CSARALPGLAGGIAYNEQFF. CDR3 DNA sequence: TGCAGTGCTAGAGCCTTGCCGGGGCTAGCGGGGGGAATCGCCTACAATGAGCAGTTCTTC.

This clonotype was detected ten times or more. V is TRBV5-1 and J is TRBJ1-1; 7 bases align to TRBD1. This CDR3 has 16 amino acids. The germline V gene has CDR1 SGHRS and CDR2 YFSETQ. J was trimmed by 5 bases and V by 7 bases; bases with no gene match: 17. The CDR3 loop reads CASSPLWSQGQTEAFF. The DNA for the CDR3 is TGCGCCAGCTCCCCTTTGTGGTCACAGGGGCAGACTGAAGCTTTCTTT.

About this clonotype: A single base separates this from a much larger clone, so it may be a read error. The genes are TRBV28 and TRBJ2-1; the D gene is possibly TRBD2 (6 bases). Trimming stripped 7 bases from V and 1 base from J, with 14 bases between. CDR1 and CDR2 from the germline V gene are MDHEN and SYDVKM. The CDR3 length is 15 residues. CDR3 bases: TGTGCCAGCACCGTCGGGAGTAATTCCTACAATGAGCAGTTCTTC. It translates to CASTVGSNSYNEQFF.